This T cell receptor (beta chain) was recovered during a study of blood T cell repertoires in COVID-19. On the study more broadly: The United States, Italy and Spain supplied acute and convalescent COVID-19 samples. The cDNA or gDNA used as material had been derived from T cells, B-cell-depleted T cells, or PBMCs.

Trimming shortened V by 0 bases and J by 8 bases, and 14 bases separated the two germline ends. Germline-derived CDR1 and CDR2 are SGHTA and FQGTGA. The CDR3 extends over 15 amino acids. Original analysis: Reference gene primers were amplified, and this amplification served to estimate nucleated cell counts. Sequenced by immunoSEQ multiplex PCR; TCRdb stores in-frame clones only, minus some. V, J and clone size derive from that table, while D and trimming were established from the DNA sequence. This table holds 35,000 or so clones, around nine tenths found once. This rearrangement joins TRBV7-3 to TRBJ2-1; D perhaps matches TRBD2 (5 bases). This TCR came from a man aged 70-80 years with acute or convalescent COVID-19. Sequenced sample: peripheral blood. This CDR3 reads CASSLTYQRKDEQFF. CDR3 in DNA: TGTGCCAGCAGCTTAACGTATCAGCGGAAGGATGAGCAGTTCTTC.